This T cell receptor (beta chain) was identified during a study of vaccination effects on CD4 cells after COVID-19. About the study: The median interval between the second dose and post-vaccine sampling was 72 days.

Comments on this clone: What it binds is not known.

ViraFEST used viral peptide pools to expand antigen-specific CD4+ T cells before sequencing. Subsequent to roughly 9 days of culture, CD4+ T cells were isolated. The cohort was immunized with two doses of either the BNT162b2 or mRNA-1273 vaccine. Study outcomes and limitations: Clones that were induced by infection or by vaccine showed marked contraction late after vaccination.

Profiled with immunoSEQ multiplex PCR; TCRdb holds only in-frame clones, not every one. Among roughly 68,000 clones listed, about 67% were seen once. Material: CD4+ T cells from PBMCs cultured with HCoV-229E spike peptides, obtained after COVID-19 vaccination. The clonotype was recovered from a human donor who received a COVID-19 vaccine.

CDR3 sequence (DNA): TGTGCCAGCAGTCCGAACACAGATACGCAGTATTTT. This encodes CASSPNTDTQYF. This chain joins TRBV7-2 and TRBJ2-3; D is unresolved. In germline, CDR1 is SGHTA, CDR2 FQGNSA. This CDR3 has 12 amino acids. Trimming stripped 6 bases from V and 2 bases from J, with 6 bases between.